This entry concerns a single T cell receptor (beta chain). Antigen unknown. This record comes from a study of regulatory and conventional T cells in RAG deficiency. General observations from the study: Treg unique TCR beta sequences were around 100-fold fewer in Omenn syndrome and CID/AS patients than controls. In Omenn syndrome, Treg and Tconv repertoires overlapped >80%. Control T-cell subsets had markedly higher Shannon entropy and lower Simpson indices than RAG-deficient patients.

The CDR3 contains 13 residues. V gave up 8 bases and J gave up 5 bases; unmatched junction bases: 7. Germline V gives CDR1 MNHEY, CDR2 SVGAGI. Only in-frame clones appear in the TCRdb table, and some are missing; sequencing was by immunoSEQ multiplex PCR. The repertoire holds around 30,000 clones, with about 91% as singletons. These data also formed part of another study, on regulatory T cells. That report adds: Primers: 52 TRBV forward and 13 TRBJ reverse. Patient repertoires had restricted TRB V-J pairs and skewed V and J usage, most in Tregs.

Sequencing was done on a sample of CD8+ T cells sorted from blood. The chain links TRBV6-5 to TRBJ1-1; 8 bases match TRBD1. The clonotype was recovered from a human donor in good health. CDR3 in DNA: TGTGCCAGCTTCTGGACAGGGTTGACTGAAGCTTTCTTT. Its translation: CASFWTGLTEAFF.